These 10 T cell receptor beta chains were sequenced from one sample in a study of OX40 agonist ivuxolimab in advanced cancers. Library preparation was by the immunoSEQ multiplex PCR assay. Held by TCRdb, this immuneACCESS table contains in-frame sequences only and omits some clones. Under half of the omission traces to an unresolved V gene where checked; the cause of the rest is unknown. For this sample there are roughly 70,000 clones; more than 80% appear just once. Roughly 0.5% of the sample is held by the ten biggest clonotypes. Sequenced here: CD4+ or CD8+ T cells sorted from blood, sampled in a trial of the OX40 agonist ivuxolimab. The receptor source for this set is an adult with an advanced solid tumor such as melanoma, head and neck, liver or kidney cancer.

The V gene is TRBV19, the J gene TRBJ1-2; 11 positions match TRBD1. The CDR3 is 15 residues long. Germline V gene data show CDR1 as LNHDA and CDR2 as SQIVND (reference sequence). V was clipped by 1 base and J by 8 bases; unmatched bases: 6. The CDR3 DNA sequence: TGTGCCAGTAGTATAGCCGGCCGGACAGGGGGCGGCTACACCTTC. It yields the protein CASSIAGRTGGGYTF.

The chain joins TRBV7-2 to TRBJ1-1, with a tentative D call TRBD1 (6 bases). Trimming stripped 5 bases from V and 0 bases from J, with 10 bases between. Per the germline V gene, CDR1 is SGHTA and CDR2 is FQGNSA. The CDR3 is 14 amino acids. CDR3 loop: CASSRQVLNTEAFF. The DNA of the CDR3 is TGTGCCAGCAGCCGACAGGTTTTGAACACTGAAGCTTTCTTT.

The V gene is TRBV11-3, the J gene TRBJ2-1, with 8 bases matching TRBD2. Germline V gene data show CDR1 as SGHNT and CDR2 as YENEEA. This CDR3 contains 14 residues. Losses at the gene ends were 4 bases for V and 9 bases for J; bases not matched to a gene: 8. CDR3 sequence reads: CASSSAGVKGEQFF. The CDR3 bases are TGTGCCAGCAGCTCAGCGGGAGTCAAAGGTGAGCAGTTCTTC.

This clone turned up a few times. V usage is TRBV15 and J usage is TRBJ2-3, with 8 nucleotides matching TRBD1. V gave up 5 bases and J gave up 5 bases; unmatched junction bases: 6. Per the germline V gene, CDR1 is LNHNV and CDR2 is YYDKDF (reference sequence). This CDR3 contains 14 residues. This CDR3 reads CATSPGGAEDTQYF. The CDR3 DNA follows: TGTGCCACCAGCCCAGGGGGCGCGGAAGATACGCAGTATTTT.

This rearrangement joins TRBV7-8 to TRBJ2-4, with D possibly matching TRBD2 (5 bases). The V gene's germline CDR1 is SGHVS and CDR2 FQNEAQ. This CDR3 is built from 19 residues. V gave up 0 bases and J gave up 0 bases, with 18 bases separating them. CDR3 bases: TGTGCCAGCAGCTTAGCGCACGGGGTAGAACGGCTAGCCAAAAACATTCAGTACTTC. Encoded protein: CASSLAHGVERLAKNIQYF.

The rearrangement uses TRBV28 and TRBJ2-7; either TRBD1 or TRBD2 may supply D (6 bases each). V was cut by 3 bases and J by 3 bases, with 15 bases left in between. The CDR3 has 15 amino acids. The germline V gene has CDR1 MDHEN and CDR2 SYDVKM. CDR3 bases: TGTGCCAGCAGTTTGCCAGGGGACTCGGACTACGAGCAGTACTTC. Its protein product is CASSLPGDSDYEQYF.

There are a few counts of this clone. The rearrangement links TRBV6-5 to TRBJ1-1; TRBD1 agrees at 8 bases. Germline CDR1 reads MNHEY; CDR2 reads SVGAGI. The CDR3 length is 12 residues. Germline trimming cut 5 bases from V and 9 bases from J; bases unmatched to any gene: 5. CDR3 region: CASSPRTGKAFF. The CDR3 nucleotides are TGTGCCAGCAGTCCCAGGACAGGGAAAGCTTTCTTT.

The chain has TRBV7-6 and TRBJ2-3; D is possibly TRBD2 (5 bases). Trimming took 3 bases from V and 0 from J, leaving 13 bases between them. The CDR3 has 16 amino acids. The V gene's germline CDR1 is SGHVS and CDR2 FNYEAQ. CDR3 nucleotide sequence: TGTGCCAGCAGCTTGGGCCTAGCTTCTAGCACAGATACGCAGTATTTT. Residues: CASSLGLASSTDTQYF.

V usage is TRBV12-2 and J usage is TRBJ2-5; TRBD2, the table's D call, was not compared with the DNA. TRBV12-2 is marked as a pseudogene. The CDR3 has 15 amino acids. The CDR3, as DNA: TGTGCAAGTCGCTTAGGAAGTGTAGTCCAAGAGACCCAGTACTTC. Translating it yields CASRLGSVVQETQYF.

This chain joins TRBV2 and TRBJ2-7; 8 bases match TRBD2. The junction had 7 bases not matched to a gene; V was cut back by 5 bases and J by 1 base. The length of the CDR3 is 15 residues. Germline CDR1 is SNHLY and CDR2 is FYNNEI. CDR3 region: CASSLRTSRSYEQYF. The CDR3 coding sequence is TGTGCCAGCAGTCTACGGACTAGCCGATCCTACGAGCAGTACTTC.